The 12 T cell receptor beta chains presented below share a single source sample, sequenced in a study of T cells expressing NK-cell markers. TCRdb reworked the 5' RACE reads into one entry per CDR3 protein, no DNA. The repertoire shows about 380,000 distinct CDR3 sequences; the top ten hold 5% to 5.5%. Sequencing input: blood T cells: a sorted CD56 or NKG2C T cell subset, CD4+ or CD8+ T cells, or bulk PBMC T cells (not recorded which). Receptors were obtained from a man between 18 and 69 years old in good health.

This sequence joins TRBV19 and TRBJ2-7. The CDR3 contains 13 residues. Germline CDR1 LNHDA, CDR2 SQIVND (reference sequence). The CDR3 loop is CASRVADSYEQYF. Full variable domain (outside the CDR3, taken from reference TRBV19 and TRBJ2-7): DGGITQSPKYLFRKEGQNVTLSCEQNLNHDAMYWYRQDPGQGLRLIYYSQIVNDFQKGDIAEGYSVSREKKESFPLTVTSAQKNPTAFYLCASRVADSYEQYFGPGTRLTVT.

The CDR3 here is CASSLLRAGSQETQYF. This chain links TRBV5-1 with TRBJ2-5; TCRdb returns TRBD2, unconfirmable since there is no DNA. The germline gives CDR1 SGHRS, CDR2 YFSETQ. This CDR3 contains 16 residues. Together with reference TRBV5-1 and TRBJ2-5, the CDR3 gives the full variable domain: KAGVTQTPRYLIKTRGQQVTLSCSPISGHRSVSWYQQTPGQGLQFLFEYFSETQRNKGNFPGRFSGRQFSNSRSEMNVSTLELGDSALYLCASSLLRAGSQETQYFGPGTRLLVL.

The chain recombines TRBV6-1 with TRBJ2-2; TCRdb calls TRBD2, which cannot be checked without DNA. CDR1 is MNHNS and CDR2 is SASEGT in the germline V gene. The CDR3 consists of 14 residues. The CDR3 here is CASNSGGARGELFF.

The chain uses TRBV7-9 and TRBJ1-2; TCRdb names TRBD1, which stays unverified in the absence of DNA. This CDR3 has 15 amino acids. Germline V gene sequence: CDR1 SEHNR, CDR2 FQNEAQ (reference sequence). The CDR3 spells CASSPGNSLLGGYTF.

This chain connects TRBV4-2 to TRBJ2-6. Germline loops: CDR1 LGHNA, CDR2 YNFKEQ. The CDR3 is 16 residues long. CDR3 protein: CASSQGLFGGANVLTF.

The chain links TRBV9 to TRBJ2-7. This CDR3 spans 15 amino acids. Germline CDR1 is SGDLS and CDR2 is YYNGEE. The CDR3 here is CASSVAPGTPYEQYF.

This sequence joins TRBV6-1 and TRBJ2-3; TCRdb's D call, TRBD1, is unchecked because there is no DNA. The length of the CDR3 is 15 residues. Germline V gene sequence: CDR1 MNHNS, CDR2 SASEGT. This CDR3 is CASSDAGGALDTQYF.

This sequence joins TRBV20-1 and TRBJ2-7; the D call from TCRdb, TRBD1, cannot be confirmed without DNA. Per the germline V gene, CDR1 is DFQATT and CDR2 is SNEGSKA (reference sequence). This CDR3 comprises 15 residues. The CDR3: CSASSQWGLSYEQYF.

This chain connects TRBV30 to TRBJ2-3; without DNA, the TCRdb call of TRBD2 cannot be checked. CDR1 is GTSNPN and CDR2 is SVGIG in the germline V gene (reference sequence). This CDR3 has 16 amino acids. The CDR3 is CAWTLQASGGTDTQYF. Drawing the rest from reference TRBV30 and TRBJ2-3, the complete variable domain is SQTIHQWPATLVQPVGSPLSLECTVEGTSNPNLYWYRQAAGRGLQLLFYSVGIGQISSEVPQNLSASRPQDRQFILSSKKLLLSDSGFYLCAWTLQASGGTDTQYFGPGTRLTVL.

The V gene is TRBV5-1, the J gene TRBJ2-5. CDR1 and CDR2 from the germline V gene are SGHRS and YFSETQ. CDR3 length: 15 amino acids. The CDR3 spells CASSWGVSLGETQYF.

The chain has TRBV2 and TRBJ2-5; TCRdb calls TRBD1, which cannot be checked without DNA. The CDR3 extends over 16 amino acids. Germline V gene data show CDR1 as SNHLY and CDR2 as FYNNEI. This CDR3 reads CASSDYNRGVEETQYF.

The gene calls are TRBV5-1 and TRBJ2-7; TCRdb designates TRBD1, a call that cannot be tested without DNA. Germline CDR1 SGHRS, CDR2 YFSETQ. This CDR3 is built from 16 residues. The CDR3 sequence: CASSLRQGGLNYEQYF.